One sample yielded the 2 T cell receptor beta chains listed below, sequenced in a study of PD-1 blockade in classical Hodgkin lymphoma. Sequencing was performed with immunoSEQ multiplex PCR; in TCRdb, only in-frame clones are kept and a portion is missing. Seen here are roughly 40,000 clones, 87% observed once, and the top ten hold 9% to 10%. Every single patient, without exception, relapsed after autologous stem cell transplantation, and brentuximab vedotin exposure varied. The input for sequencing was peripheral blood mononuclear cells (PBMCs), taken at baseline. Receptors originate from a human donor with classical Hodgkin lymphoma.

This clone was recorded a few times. The CDR3 is CASRNSETQYF. As DNA, the CDR3 is TGTGCCAGCAGGAACAGCGAGACCCAGTACTTC. The rearrangement links TRBV6-5 to TRBJ2-5; D is uncertain. The CDR3 runs to 11 residues. Deletions cut 6 bases from V and 5 bases from J, with 7 bases between. The V gene's germline CDR1 is MNHEY and CDR2 SVGAGI.

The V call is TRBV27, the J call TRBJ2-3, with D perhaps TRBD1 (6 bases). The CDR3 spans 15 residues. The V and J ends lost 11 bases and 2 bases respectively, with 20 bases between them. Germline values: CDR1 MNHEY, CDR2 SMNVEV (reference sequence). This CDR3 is CAARRGVGATDTQYF. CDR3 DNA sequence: TGTGCCGCGCGCCGAGGGGTGGGGGCCACAGATACGCAGTATTTT.